This passage covers 11 T cell receptor beta chains from one sample sequenced in a study of OX40 agonist ivuxolimab in advanced cancers. Generated by immunoSEQ multiplex PCR, the TCRdb table keeps only in-frame clones and is missing some. The table lists 35,000 to 45,000 clones, 80% to 90% of them singletons. The specimen was CD4+ or CD8+ T cells sorted from blood, collected in a trial of the OX40 agonist ivuxolimab. These receptors all stem from an adult with an advanced solid tumor such as melanoma, head and neck, liver or kidney cancer.

This sequence joins TRBV6-5 and TRBJ1-2; D possibly corresponds to TRBD1 (6 bases). Trimming took off 0 bases at V and 8 bases at J, with 13 bases between the two ends. This CDR3 has 14 amino acids. Germline V gives CDR1 MNHEY, CDR2 SVGAGI. The chain's CDR3 is CASSYSVTGQGYTF. The CDR3 region has the DNA TGTGCCAGCAGTTACTCAGTTACAGGGCAAGGCTACACCTTC.

The rearrangement links TRBV6-5 to TRBJ1-5; TRBD1 aligns across 7 bases. The CDR3 extends over 14 amino acids. Per the germline V gene, CDR1 is MNHEY and CDR2 is SVGAGI. The V and J ends lost 5 bases and 5 bases, in that order; junction bases with no gene match: 6. The CDR3 loop reads CASSQDRVDQPQHF. The CDR3 nucleotides read TGTGCCAGCAGTCAAGACAGGGTTGATCAGCCCCAGCATTTT.

The chain couples TRBV21-1 to TRBJ1-1. TRBV21-1 has pseudogene status. The CDR3 is 13 amino acids. The CDR3 here is CASSPGLNTEAFF. In DNA form, the CDR3 reads TGTGCCAGCAGCCCGGGCCTGAACACTGAAGCTTTCTTT.

The chain uses TRBV27 and TRBJ1-4, with 9 bases aligning to TRBD1. This CDR3 is built from 17 residues. V dropped 5 bases and J dropped 8; count of bases not matched to a gene: 15. Per germline, CDR1 MNHEY and CDR2 SMNVEV (reference sequence). CDR3 amino acids: CASSPTPPGQGGEKLFF. CDR3 sequence (DNA): TGTGCCAGCAGTCCAACCCCCCCGGGACAGGGAGGGGAAAAACTGTTTTTT.

This clone appeared once. The V and J genes are TRBV7-6 and TRBJ2-7; 12 positions match TRBD1. After removal of 1 base from V and 6 bases from J, the junction contained 4 bases not matched to a gene. CDR1 and CDR2 from the germline V gene are SGHVS and FNYEAQ. The CDR3 has 15 amino acids. The CDR3 coding sequence is TGTGCCAGCAGCTTAGAGGGACAGGGGGCGGGCGAGCAGTACTTC. As protein: CASSLEGQGAGEQYF.

This clone came up once. CDR3 protein: CASSEDGGNQPQHF. CDR3 bases: TGCGCCAGCAGCGAGGACGGAGGCAATCAGCCCCAGCATTTT. This chain joins TRBV5-1 and TRBJ1-5; D not resolved. Trimming stripped 4 bases from V and 2 bases from J, with 10 bases between. Per the germline V gene, CDR1 is SGHRS and CDR2 is YFSETQ. The CDR3 has 14 amino acids.

The V gene is TRBV7-9, the J gene TRBJ2-7, with D unclear. The germline CDR1 and CDR2 sequences are SEHNR and FQNEAQ (reference sequence). The CDR3 consists of 13 residues. Trimming left V 4 bases short and J 1 base short, with 8 bases between. For the CDR3, the DNA is TGTGCCAGCAGCTATAAGGAGTCCTACGAGCAGTACTTC. It codes for CASSYKESYEQYF.

V and J are TRBV27 and TRBJ2-1; 7 bases match TRBD1. This CDR3 has 13 residues. Germline lookup yields CDR1 MNHEY and CDR2 SMNVEV (reference sequence). V was pared by 0 bases and J by 7 bases, with 0 bases of the junction left unmatched. The CDR3 is CASSLSRGNEQFF. The CDR3 bases are TGTGCCAGCAGTTTATCCAGGGGGAATGAGCAGTTCTTC.

The rearrangement uses TRBV7-6 and TRBJ1-2; 7 nucleotides match TRBD1. With 5 bases clipped from V and 4 bases from J, the junction kept 10 bases outside the gene matches. Germline loops: CDR1 SGHVS, CDR2 FNYEAQ. The length of the CDR3 is 15 residues. The chain's CDR3 is CASSLRDSTVYGYTF. CDR3 DNA sequence: TGTGCCAGCAGCCTAAGGGACAGTACGGTCTATGGCTACACCTTC.

J is TRBJ1-5 and V is TRBV11-2; maybe TRBD1 (6 bases). Trimming removed 5 bases from V and 7 bases from J, with 18 bases in between. Germline CDR1 is SGHAT and CDR2 is FQNNGV. The CDR3 has 15 amino acids. CDR3 sequence: CASSPGTWQGQPQHF. The CDR3 region has the DNA TGTGCCAGCAGCCCCGGGACATGGCAGGGCCAGCCCCAGCATTTT.

CDR3 protein: CASSPIAGGGNEQFF. The CDR3 nucleotides read TGTGCCAGCAGCCCCATTGCGGGAGGAGGGAATGAGCAGTTCTTC. The V and J genes are TRBV5-4 and TRBJ2-1; 8 bases are shared with TRBD2. The CDR3 covers 15 residues. With V trimmed by 4 bases and J by 7 bases, 10 bases remained unmatched. The germline V gene encodes CDR1 SGHNT and CDR2 YYREEE (reference sequence).